The TCR beta chain described here comes from a study of identifying expanded T cells in peripheral blood. The length of the CDR3 is 19 residues. V was pared by 4 bases and J by 3 bases, with 13 bases of the junction left unmatched. Per the germline V gene, CDR1 is SGHRS and CDR2 is YFSETQ. Clones were read by immunoSEQ multiplex PCR, and TCRdb kept only the in-frame ones, dropping some. The top ten clones hold 7.3% of a sample with about 80,000 clones, around 90% of them seen once. Sequencing used blood. This receptor was obtained from a person aged 18 to 75 in good health. The chain carries TRBV5-1 and TRBJ2-1, with TRBD2 matching over 13 bases. The CDR3 is CASSPLMTSGRRGYNEQFF. CDR3 nucleotide sequence: TGCGCCAGCAGCCCCCTAATGACTAGCGGGAGGAGGGGCTACAATGAGCAGTTCTTC.